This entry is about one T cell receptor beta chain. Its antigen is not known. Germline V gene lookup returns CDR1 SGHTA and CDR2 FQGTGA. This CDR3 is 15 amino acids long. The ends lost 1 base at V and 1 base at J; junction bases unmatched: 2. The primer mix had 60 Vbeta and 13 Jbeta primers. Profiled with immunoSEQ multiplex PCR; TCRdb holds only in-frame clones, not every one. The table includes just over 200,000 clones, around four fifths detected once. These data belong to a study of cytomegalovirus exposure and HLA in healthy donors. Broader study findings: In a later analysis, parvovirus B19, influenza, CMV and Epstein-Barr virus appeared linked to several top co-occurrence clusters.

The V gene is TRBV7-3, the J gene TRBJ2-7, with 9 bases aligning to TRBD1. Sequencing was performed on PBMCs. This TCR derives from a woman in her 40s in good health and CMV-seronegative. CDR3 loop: CASSLRGQGSYEQYF. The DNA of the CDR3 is TGTGCCAGCAGCTTAAGAGGACAGGGGTCCTACGAGCAGTACTTC.